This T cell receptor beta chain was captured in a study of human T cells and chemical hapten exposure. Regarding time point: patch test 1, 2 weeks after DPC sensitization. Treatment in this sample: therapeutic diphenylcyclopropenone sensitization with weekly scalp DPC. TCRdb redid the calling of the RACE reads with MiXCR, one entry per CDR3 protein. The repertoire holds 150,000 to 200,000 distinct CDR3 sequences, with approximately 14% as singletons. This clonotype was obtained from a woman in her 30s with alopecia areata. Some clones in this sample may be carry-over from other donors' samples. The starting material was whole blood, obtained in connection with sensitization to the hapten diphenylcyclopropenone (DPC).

The CDR3 nucleotides are TGTGCCTGGAGTTTTGGTCGGGCCCCTGGGAATGAGCAGTTCTTC. This encodes CAWSFGRAPGNEQFF. The gene calls are TRBV30 and TRBJ2-1; D is undetermined. V was clipped by 2 bases and J by 7 bases, with 18 bases between them. The germline gives CDR1 GTSNPN, CDR2 SVGIG (reference sequence). This CDR3 is built from 15 residues.